The 24 T cell receptor beta chains below come from one sample, sequenced in a study of beta chain features in type 1 diabetes. Study observations and caveats: Type 1 diabetes patients showed a moderate but significant shortening of TCRB CDR3s in all four CD4+ subsets.

Antigen specificity for these receptors is unknown. The entirety of the isolated RNA underwent reverse transcription, so expressed TCRB transcripts were sequenced. Method: immunoSEQ multiplex PCR; TCRdb's copy keeps in-frame clones and lacks some. Among around 650,000 clones, around an eighth were seen once, and the ten largest hold about 0.11%. Sequencing used naive CD4+ T cells from blood. Receptors originate from a young man with type 1 diabetes.

The chain combines TRBV28 with TRBJ1-3; D not certain. Trimming shortened V by 7 bases and J by 0 bases, and 16 bases separated the two germline ends. Germline loops: CDR1 MDHEN, CDR2 SYDVKM. This CDR3 is 16 amino acids long. The CDR3 protein is CASTSPGGSSGNTIYF. DNA for the CDR3: TGTGCCAGCACCTCCCCGGGAGGTTCCTCTGGAAACACCATATATTTT.

The chain recombines TRBV18 with TRBJ1-1; 10 bases line up with TRBD1. Germline V lookup: CDR1 KGHSH, CDR2 LQKENI. V was clipped by 3 bases and J by 0 bases; unmatched bases: 7. This CDR3 has 17 residues. The CDR3 loop reads CASSPPGTGVLNTEAFF. CDR3 nucleotide sequence: TGTGCCAGCTCACCGCCCGGGACAGGGGTTTTGAACACTGAAGCTTTCTTT.

This clone was observed a handful of times. The chain uses TRBV7-3 and TRBJ2-5; D is uncertain. The germline CDR1 and CDR2 sequences are SGHTA and FQGTGA. The CDR3 extends over 12 amino acids. Trimming removed 3 bases at V and 5 bases at J, with 7 bases between. The CDR3 sequence: CASSLTRETQYF. CDR3 coding DNA: TGTGCCAGCAGCTTGACCCGGGAGACCCAGTACTTC.

This clone was seen only a few times. The rearrangement uses TRBV30 and TRBJ1-6, with a tentative D call TRBD1 (5 bases). Trimming removed 2 bases from V and 8 bases from J, with 10 bases in between. The CDR3 runs to 13 residues. Germline loops: CDR1 GTSNPN, CDR2 SVGIG (reference sequence). As DNA, the CDR3 is TGTGCCTGGAGTATTCAGGGTGATTCACCCCTCCACTTT. It yields the protein CAWSIQGDSPLHF.

The chain uses TRBV7-9 and TRBJ2-7; TRBD1 matches at 9 bases. V shed 1 base and J 2 bases; nucleotides not matched to a gene: 12. Germline V gene data show CDR1 as SEHNR and CDR2 as FQNEAQ (reference sequence). The CDR3 is made up of 18 amino acids. The CDR3 DNA follows: TGTGCCAGCAGCTTAGAAGGGCATTACAGGGGGCTGGCCTACGAGCAGTACTTC. Its protein product is CASSLEGHYRGLAYEQYF.

The chain carries TRBV7-2 and TRBJ2-7, with 7 bases identical to TRBD1. The CDR3 has 16 amino acids. Unmatched junction bases numbered 12, after V lost 5 bases and J lost 2 bases. CDR1 and CDR2 (germline): SGHTA, FQGNSA. Written as DNA, the CDR3 is TGTGCCAGCAGCCCTTCTTTGACAGGGATCGCCTACGAGCAGTACTTC. Its protein is CASSPSLTGIAYEQYF.

This clone was seen more than once but under ten times. The chain couples TRBV6-5 to TRBJ2-2; TRBD2 matches at 9 bases. The ends lost 9 bases at V and 2 bases at J; junction bases unmatched: 7. The germline gives CDR1 MNHEY, CDR2 SVGAGI. The CDR3 covers 15 residues. The CDR3: CASTRTSVNTGELFF. CDR3 DNA: TGTGCCAGTACTCGGACTAGCGTTAACACCGGGGAGCTGTTTTTT.

This clone has more than one count but fewer than ten. The CDR3 DNA is TGTGCCAGCATATGGACAGGGGGCGCCTACAATGAGCAGTTCTTC. This codes for CASIWTGGAYNEQFF. This rearrangement joins TRBV6-6 to TRBJ2-1; 11 bases align to TRBD1. Germline V lookup: CDR1 MNHNY, CDR2 SVGAGI (reference sequence). The length of the CDR3 is 15 residues. The trim removed 7 bases at V and 2 bases at J, leaving 4 bases unmatched.

A remark on this clone: Sequence at one end of the junction differs from germline and may be a read error. The rearrangement uses TRBV7-7 and TRBJ2-3; 9 bases agree with TRBD1. Germline V gives CDR1 SSHAT, CDR2 FNYEAQ (reference sequence). The CDR3 has 15 residues. The CDR3 sequence is CASSPGTGLTDTQYF. The CDR3 bases are TGTGCTAGCAGTCCCGGGACAGGGCTCACAGATACGCAGTATTTT.

V usage is TRBV7-6 and J usage is TRBJ2-5; D uncertain. The CDR3 contains 12 residues. The germline CDR1 and CDR2 sequences are SGHVS and FNYEAQ. With 5 bases removed from V and 1 base from J, the gap between germline ends came to 5 bases. The CDR3 DNA sequence: TGTGCCAGCAGCCACGGCCAAGAGACCCAGTACTTC. This codes for CASSHGQETQYF.

J is TRBJ1-2 and V is TRBV7-2; tentatively, D is TRBD1 (6 bases). The V and J ends lost 11 bases and 0 bases respectively, with 13 bases between them. Germline-derived CDR1 and CDR2 are SGHTA and FQGNSA. The CDR3 extends over 13 amino acids. The chain's CDR3 is CALGGNPNYGYTF. The DNA for the CDR3 is TGTGCCCTAGGGGGGAATCCTAACTATGGCTACACCTTC.

The chain joins TRBV2 to TRBJ2-1; D possibly corresponds to TRBD2 (7 bases). The CDR3 totals 19 residues. The V gene's germline CDR1 is SNHLY and CDR2 FYNNEI. The V end was cut by 1 base, the J end by 8 bases, with 27 bases between. Here the CDR3 DNA reads TGTGCCAGCAGTGAAGGTCTGAGGGGGGGTCATCAATCGTTACATGAGCAGTTCTTC. Protein: CASSEGLRGGHQSLHEQFF.

The J gene is TRBJ1-2, the V gene TRBV19; D uncertain. Germline V gene sequence: CDR1 LNHDA, CDR2 SQIVND (reference sequence). The germline V and J ends were trimmed by 8 bases and 8 bases, with 18 bases remaining between them. This CDR3 has 13 residues. CDR3 DNA: TGTGCCAGTGAGCCCGGGGAGGGTCTCGGCTACACCTTC. As protein: CASEPGEGLGYTF.

The chain recombines TRBV7-3 with TRBJ1-1, with no clear D. This CDR3 region has 14 residues. The V and J ends lost 5 bases and 1 base respectively, with 11 bases between them. Germline V CDR1 and CDR2: SGHTA, FQGTGA. The CDR3 DNA is TGTGCCAGCAGCCCATTAGGCGAGAACACTGAAGCTTTCTTT. Protein: CASSPLGENTEAFF.

This clone was seen more than once but under ten times. V and J are TRBV6-5 and TRBJ1-4; possibly TRBD1 for D (6 bases). Trimming took off 4 bases at V and 5 bases at J, with 14 bases between the two ends. The CDR3 has 15 amino acids. Germline CDR1 reads MNHEY; CDR2 reads SVGAGI. The CDR3 nucleotides are TGTGCCAGCAGTTCGCCTCGGCAGGGGAATGAAAAACTGTTTTTT. Amino acid sequence: CASSSPRQGNEKLFF.

The chain has TRBV7-2 and TRBJ2-7, with TRBD1 identical over 7 bases. The germline V gene encodes CDR1 SGHTA and CDR2 FQGNSA. V gave up 6 bases and J gave up 1 base; unmatched junction bases: 3. The CDR3 covers 13 residues. The CDR3: CASRGQQSYEQYF. Here the CDR3 DNA reads TGTGCCAGCAGGGGACAGCAATCCTACGAGCAGTACTTC.

This clone was counted between two and nine times. V usage is TRBV28 and J usage is TRBJ2-7; 10 bases fit TRBD1. V lost 5 bases and J lost 4; bases outside the gene matches: 8. The CDR3 length is 15 residues. CDR1 MDHEN and CDR2 SYDVKM come from the germline V gene. The CDR3 bases are TGTGCCAGCAGTCTCCCGGACAGGGGGACGTACGAGCAGTACTTC. As protein: CASSLPDRGTYEQYF.

The chain carries TRBV13 and TRBJ2-7; D perhaps matches TRBD2 (6 bases). Trimming took 1 base from V and 0 from J, leaving 13 bases between them. This CDR3 has 16 residues. The V gene's germline CDR1 is PRHDT and CDR2 FYEKMQ (reference sequence). CDR3 DNA sequence: TGTGCCAGCAGCTTAGAGCGGGCAGGGAACTCCTACGAGCAGTACTTC. It codes for CASSLERAGNSYEQYF.

This clone has just a few counts. The chain combines TRBV4-3 with TRBJ2-1; D remains ambiguous. The CDR3 has 15 residues. Trimming stripped 1 base from V and 0 bases from J, with 7 bases between. CDR1 is LGHNA and CDR2 is YSLEER in the germline V gene. CDR3 in amino acids: CASSQVRSSYNEQFF. The CDR3 DNA sequence: TGCGCCAGCAGCCAAGTCAGGAGCTCCTACAATGAGCAGTTCTTC.

The V and J genes are TRBV29-1 and TRBJ2-7; 7 nucleotides align to TRBD1. CDR1 SQVTM and CDR2 ANQGSEA come from the germline V gene. CDR3 size: 13 residues. V was clipped by 5 bases and J by 0 bases; unmatched bases: 4. CDR3 DNA: TGCAGCGTTACAGGGGTGAGCTCCTACGAGCAGTACTTC. Translated: CSVTGVSSYEQYF.

The rearrangement links TRBV4-3 to TRBJ2-1; TRBD1 aligns across 7 bases. The CDR3 consists of 16 residues. CDR1 and CDR2 from the germline V gene are LGHNA and YSLEER. With 0 bases clipped from V and 4 bases from J, the junction kept 6 bases outside the gene matches. CDR3: CASSQDLMDRYNEQFF. The CDR3 region has the DNA TGCGCCAGCAGCCAAGACTTAATGGACAGGTACAATGAGCAGTTCTTC.

The chain recombines TRBV4-3 with TRBJ2-6; no clear D gene. The CDR3 runs 12 residues. V was cut by 5 bases and J by 1 base, with 0 bases left in between. CDR1 LGHNA and CDR2 YSLEER come from the germline V gene. The CDR3 region is CASSSGANVLTF. Written as DNA, the CDR3 is TGCGCCAGCAGCTCTGGGGCCAACGTCCTGACTTTC.

This clone was found a few times. V usage is TRBV7-2 and J usage is TRBJ1-4; the match to TRBD1 covers 9 bases. Germline V gene sequence: CDR1 SGHTA, CDR2 FQGNSA. V dropped 1 base and J dropped 7; count of bases not matched to a gene: 7. This CDR3 has 16 amino acids. The CDR3 here is CASSLGDREGSEKLFF. The CDR3 DNA is TGTGCCAGCAGCTTAGGGGACAGGGAAGGTTCTGAAAAACTGTTTTTT.

This clone turned up a few times. The DNA of the CDR3 is TGTGCCAGCAGTCTCGGGACAGGGAGTACCTACGAGCAGTACTTC. Translation: CASSLGTGSTYEQYF. The chain uses TRBV6-5 and TRBJ2-7; TRBD1 matches 9 bases. V trimming: 5 bases; J trimming: 2 bases; junction bases outside the gene matches: 7. Germline V gene data show CDR1 as MNHEY and CDR2 as SVGAGI. This CDR3 is built from 15 residues.